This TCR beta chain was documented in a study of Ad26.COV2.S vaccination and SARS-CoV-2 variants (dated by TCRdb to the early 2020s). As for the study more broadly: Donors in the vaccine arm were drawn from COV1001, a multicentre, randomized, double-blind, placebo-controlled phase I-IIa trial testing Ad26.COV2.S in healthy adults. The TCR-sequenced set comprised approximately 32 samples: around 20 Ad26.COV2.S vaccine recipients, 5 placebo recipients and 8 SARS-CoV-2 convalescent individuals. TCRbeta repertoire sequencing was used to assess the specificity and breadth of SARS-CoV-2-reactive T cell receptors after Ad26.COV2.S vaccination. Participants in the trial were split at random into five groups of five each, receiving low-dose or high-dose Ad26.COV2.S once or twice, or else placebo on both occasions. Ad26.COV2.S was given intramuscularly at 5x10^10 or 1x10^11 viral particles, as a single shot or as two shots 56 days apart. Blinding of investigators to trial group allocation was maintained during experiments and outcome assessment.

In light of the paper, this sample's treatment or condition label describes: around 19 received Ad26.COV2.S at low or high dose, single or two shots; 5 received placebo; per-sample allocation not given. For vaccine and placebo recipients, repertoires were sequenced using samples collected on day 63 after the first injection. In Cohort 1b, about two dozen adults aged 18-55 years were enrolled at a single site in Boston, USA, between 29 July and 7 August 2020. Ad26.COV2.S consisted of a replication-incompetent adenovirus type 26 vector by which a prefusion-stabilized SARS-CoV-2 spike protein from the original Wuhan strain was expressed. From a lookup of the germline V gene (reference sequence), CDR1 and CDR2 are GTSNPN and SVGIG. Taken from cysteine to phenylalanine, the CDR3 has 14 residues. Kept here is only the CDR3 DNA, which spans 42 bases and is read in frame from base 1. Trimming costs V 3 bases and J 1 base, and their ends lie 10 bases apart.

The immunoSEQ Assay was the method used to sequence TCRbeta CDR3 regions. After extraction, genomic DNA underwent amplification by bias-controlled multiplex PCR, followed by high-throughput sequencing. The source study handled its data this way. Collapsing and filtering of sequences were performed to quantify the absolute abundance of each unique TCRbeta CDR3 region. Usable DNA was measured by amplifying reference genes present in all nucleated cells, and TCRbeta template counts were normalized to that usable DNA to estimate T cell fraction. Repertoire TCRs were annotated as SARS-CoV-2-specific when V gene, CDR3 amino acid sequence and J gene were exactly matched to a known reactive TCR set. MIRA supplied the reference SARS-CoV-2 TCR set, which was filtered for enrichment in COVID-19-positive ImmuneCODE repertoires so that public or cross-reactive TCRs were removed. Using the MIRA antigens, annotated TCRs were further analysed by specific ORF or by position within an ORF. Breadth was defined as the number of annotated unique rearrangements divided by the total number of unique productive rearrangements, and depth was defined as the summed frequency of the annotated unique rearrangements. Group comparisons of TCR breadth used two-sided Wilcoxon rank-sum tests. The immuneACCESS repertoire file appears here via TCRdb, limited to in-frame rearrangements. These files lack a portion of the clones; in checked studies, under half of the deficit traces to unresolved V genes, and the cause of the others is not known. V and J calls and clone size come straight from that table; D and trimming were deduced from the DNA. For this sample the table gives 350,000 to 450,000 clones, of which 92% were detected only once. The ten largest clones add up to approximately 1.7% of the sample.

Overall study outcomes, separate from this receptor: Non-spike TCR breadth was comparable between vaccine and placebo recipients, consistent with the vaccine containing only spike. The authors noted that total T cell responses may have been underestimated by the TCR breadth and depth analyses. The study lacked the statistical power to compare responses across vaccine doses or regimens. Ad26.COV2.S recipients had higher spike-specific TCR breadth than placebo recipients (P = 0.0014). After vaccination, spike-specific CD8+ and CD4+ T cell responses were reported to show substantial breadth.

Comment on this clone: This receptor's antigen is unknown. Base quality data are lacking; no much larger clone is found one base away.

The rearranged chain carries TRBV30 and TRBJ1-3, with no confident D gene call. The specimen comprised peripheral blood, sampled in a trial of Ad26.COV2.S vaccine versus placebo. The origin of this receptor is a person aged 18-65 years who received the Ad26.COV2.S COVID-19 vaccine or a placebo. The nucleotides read TGTGCCTGGAGCACCGGCGGATCTGGAAACACCATATATTTT. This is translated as CAWSTGGSGNTIYF.